The sequence of this T cell receptor beta chain was determined in a study of response to subunit inactivated influenza vaccine. Regarding the study as a whole: Authors suggested that a seasonal influenza vaccination recruits few new T cells each time.

Via MiXCR, TCRdb re-called the RT-PCR reads, giving one row per CDR3 protein. Among 860,000 or so distinct CDR3 sequences listed, about 20% were seen once. This CDR3 is 17 amino acids long. Trimming cost V 1 base and J 7 bases; bases outside gene matches: 11. The V gene's germline CDR1 is SGHRS and CDR2 YFSETQ. Points on this clonotype: Its antigen is unknown.

This TCR came from a middle-aged man who received an inactivated influenza vaccine. The sequenced sample was PBMCs from blood, obtained about 5 days after vaccination. The gene calls are TRBV5-1 and TRBJ1-6, with 7 bases aligning to TRBD1. CDR3 nucleotides: TGCGCCAGCAGCTTGAGACAGGGTGAATTGAGGAATTCACCCCTCCACTTT. Encoded protein: CASSLRQGELRNSPLHF.